The rows below give T cell receptor beta chains drawn from one sample of a study of control samples from healthy donors and cancer patients. The table came from immunoSEQ multiplex PCR; TCRdb's copy has only in-frame clones and leaves some out. The sample has 90,000 to 100,000 clones, roughly 83% seen once. The sequencing sample was made of blood. All receptors come from a woman in her twenties or thirties in good health. Both conserved end residues are trimmed from each CDR3. The D gene is left open where the match is weak.

v_call	d_call	cdr3_length	j_call	cdr3_aa
TRBV6-2/TRBV6-3	TRBD1	14	TRBJ1-1	ASSYHLTGRNTEAF
TRBV7-2	TRBD1	13	TRBJ1-5	ASSLVRDSYQPQH
TRBV19	TRBD1	13	TRBJ1-5	ATQSHRGGVQPQH
TRBV11-2	-	13	TRBJ1-2	ASSLDVGQNYGYT
TRBV12-3/TRBV12-4	-	11	TRBJ2-7	ASSLGRAYEQY
TRBV2	TRBD2	14	TRBJ2-3	ASRRLAGGPADTQY
TRBV10-2	-	11	TRBJ2-2	ASSALNTGELF
TRBV12-3/TRBV12-4	-	10	TRBJ1-1	ASSQGNTEAF
TRBV2	-	11	TRBJ1-1	ASSVGLGTEAF
TRBV5-1	-	13	TRBJ1-5	ASSLAGGYHQPQH
TRBV7-3	-	14	TRBJ2-2	ASSFGRGLGTGELF
TRBV6-2/TRBV6-3	TRBD2	13	TRBJ2-3	ASSLAGGRPDTQY
TRBV3-1/TRBV3-2	-	13	TRBJ1-2	ASSPTLQANYGYT
TRBV6-4	TRBD1	12	TRBJ1-3	ASSDRGLGNTIY
TRBV2	TRBD2	12	TRBJ2-5	ASRKRGAQETQY
TRBV24-1	-	14	TRBJ2-2	ATSDLTFGGSGELF
TRBV5-6	-	15	TRBJ1-1	ASSLGETRLMNTEAF
TRBV5-6	TRBD1	13	TRBJ1-3	ASSQTKQGGNTIY
TRBV7-9	TRBD2	14	TRBJ2-3	ASSLRGGLGTDTQY
TRBV5-1	-	14	TRBJ2-6	ASSLTVFSGANVLT
TRBV30	TRBD1	12	TRBJ1-2	AWSGQGGGYGYT
TRBV10-2	-	12	TRBJ2-3	ASNPKGNTDTQY
TRBV29-1	-	10	TRBJ2-5	SVDMGQETQY
TRBV6-6	TRBD2	14	TRBJ2-1	ASSYEAGQTYNEQF
TRBV6-5	-	11	TRBJ1-1	ASSSPSRTEAF
TRBV7-2	-	14	TRBJ1-5	ASSSRRAGNNQPQH
TRBV19	-	11	TRBJ1-6	ASSRSSVGPLH
TRBV5-1	-	16	TRBJ2-6	ASSHGQFWASGANVLT
TRBV5-1	TRBD1	13	TRBJ2-2	ASSIGQGDTGELF
TRBV12-5	-	11	TRBJ2-6	ASGESGANVLT
TRBV29-1	TRBD1	12	TRBJ2-5	SAWDRTRSETQY
TRBV6-5	-	12	TRBJ1-1	ASSRQGRNTEAF
TRBV6-2/TRBV6-3	-	11	TRBJ2-1	ASSWTRYNEQF
TRBV14	-	13	TRBJ1-6	ASSQDRVRNSPLH
TRBV19	-	11	TRBJ1-2	ASSTSTNYGYT
TRBV12-3/TRBV12-4	-	10	TRBJ2-1	ASRRGLQEQF
TRBV4-2	-	12	TRBJ1-1	ASSQGRVNTEAF
TRBV10-3	TRBD1	12	TRBJ1-5	AISWTGGDQPQH
TRBV5-1	-	13	TRBJ1-6	ASSLAVAGNSPLH
TRBV5-1	-	12	TRBJ2-3	ASSLEAGTDTQY
TRBV5-4	TRBD2	14	TRBJ2-2	ASSTPRGANTGELF
TRBV7-9	-	12	TRBJ1-1	ASSFMGGGTEAF
TRBV2	-	12	TRBJ2-5	ASSELGSQETQY
TRBV5-1	-	14	TRBJ1-6	ASSLLPTATNSPLH
TRBV11-3	-	11	TRBJ1-1	ASSFSTNTEAF
TRBV3-1/TRBV3-2	TRBD1	14	TRBJ2-5	ASSQVGTGERETQY